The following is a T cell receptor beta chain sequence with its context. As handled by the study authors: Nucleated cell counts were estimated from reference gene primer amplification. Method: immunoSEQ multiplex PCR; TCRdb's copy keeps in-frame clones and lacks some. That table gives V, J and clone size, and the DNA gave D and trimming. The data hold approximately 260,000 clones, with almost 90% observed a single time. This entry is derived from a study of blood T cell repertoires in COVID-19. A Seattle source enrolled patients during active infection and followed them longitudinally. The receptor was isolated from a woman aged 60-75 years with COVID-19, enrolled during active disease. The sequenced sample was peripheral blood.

The CDR3 DNA reads as TGTGCCGGCGAACAGAGTCCCTATGGCTACACCTTC. Residues: CAGEQSPYGYTF. The chain uses TRBV7-9 and TRBJ1-2; D gene uncertain. V shed 11 bases and J shed 4 bases, with 14 bases lying between them. CDR1 is SEHNR, CDR2 FQNEAQ, per germline (reference sequence). The CDR3 is made up of 12 amino acids.